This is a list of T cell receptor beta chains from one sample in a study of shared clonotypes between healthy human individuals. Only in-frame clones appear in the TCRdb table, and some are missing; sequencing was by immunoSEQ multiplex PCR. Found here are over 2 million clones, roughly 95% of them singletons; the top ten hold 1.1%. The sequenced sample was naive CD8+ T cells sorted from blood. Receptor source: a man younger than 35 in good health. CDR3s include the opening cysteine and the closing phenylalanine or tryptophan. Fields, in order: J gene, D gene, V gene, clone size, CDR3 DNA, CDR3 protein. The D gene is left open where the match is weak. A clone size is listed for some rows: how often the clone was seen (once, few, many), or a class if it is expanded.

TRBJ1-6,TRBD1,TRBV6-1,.,TGTGCCAGCAGTGACCTGACAGGGCCGAATTCACCCCTCCACTTT,CASSDLTGPNSPLHF
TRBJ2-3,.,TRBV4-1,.,TGCGCCAGCAGCCAGGTCGTGGCAACAGATACGCAGTATTTT,CASSQVVATDTQYF
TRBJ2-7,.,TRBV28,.,TGTGCCAGCAGTTCGGAACTCGGGACGGGCTACGAGCAGTACTTC,CASSSELGTGYEQYF
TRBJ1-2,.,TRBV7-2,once,TGTGCCAGCAGCTTCGATATAACGGAGGGCGGCTACACCTTC,CASSFDITEGGYTF
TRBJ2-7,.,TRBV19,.,TGTGCCAGTAGTGCATCCGGGGCCTTGGGCTACGAGCAGTACTTC,CASSASGALGYEQYF
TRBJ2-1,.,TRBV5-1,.,TGCGCCAGCAGCTTAAATAGCCTTTTCGATGAGCAGTTCTTC,CASSLNSLFDEQFF
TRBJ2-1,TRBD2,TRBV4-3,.,TGCGCCAGCAGCCAACTTGGGGGGGGTGATGAGCAGTTCTTC,CASSQLGGGDEQFF
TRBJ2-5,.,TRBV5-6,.,TGTGCCAGCAGCTTGGTGTCTGGGGTCCAAGAGACCCAGTACTTC,CASSLVSGVQETQYF
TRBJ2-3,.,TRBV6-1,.,TGTGCCAGCAGTGGAGAGCTGGATACGCAGTATTTT,CASSGELDTQYF
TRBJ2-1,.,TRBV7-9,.,TGTGCCAGCAGCAAAAGGACAGAACCGACCTACAATGAGCAGTTCTTC,CASSKRTEPTYNEQFF
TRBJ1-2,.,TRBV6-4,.,TGTGCCAGCAGTGACTCGGGAGGGGTTCGTAAAACTAACTATGGCTACACCTTC,CASSDSGGVRKTNYGYTF
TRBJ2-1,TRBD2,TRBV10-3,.,TGTGCCACCTCGGTTGGGTCTGGCGGGGGGCCCAGAAAAAACAATGAGCAGTTCTTC,CATSVGSGGGPRKNNEQFF
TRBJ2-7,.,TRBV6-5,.,TGTGCCAGCAGTTACGCCTCGATGGGGCAACGCTACGAGCAGTACTTC,CASSYASMGQRYEQYF
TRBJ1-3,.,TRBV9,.,TGTGCCAGCAGCGCAGACGGCTTATCTGGAAACACCATATATTTT,CASSADGLSGNTIYF
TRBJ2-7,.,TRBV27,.,TGTGCCAGCAGTCCTAGAGCGGCGTGGGGGCACTACGATCCCTACGAGCAGTACTTC,CASSPRAAWGHYDPYEQYF
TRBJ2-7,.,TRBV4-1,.,TGCGCCAGCAGCCAAGATGGGGGGGGCGGAACCTACGAGCAGTACTTC,CASSQDGGGGTYEQYF
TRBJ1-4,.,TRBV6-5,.,TGTGCCAGCAGTTATTTACAGGGACGGGAAAAACTGTTTTTT,CASSYLQGREKLFF
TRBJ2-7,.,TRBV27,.,TGTGCCAGCAGTTTATCAGGGGAGTTGGTCTACGAGCAGTACTTC,CASSLSGELVYEQYF
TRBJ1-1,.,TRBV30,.,TGTGCCTGGAGTGTTTACTTAGACACTGAAGCTTTCTTT,CAWSVYLDTEAFF
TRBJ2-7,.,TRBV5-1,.,TGCGCCAGCAGCCTAGGACTTGGGGACTACGAGCAGTACTTC,CASSLGLGDYEQYF
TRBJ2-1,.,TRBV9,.,TGTGCCAGCAGCGTAGCTACAAGAGGGAGCGCCTCCTACAATGAGCAGTTCTTC,CASSVATRGSASYNEQFF
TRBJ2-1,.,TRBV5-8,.,TGTGCCAGCAGCTTGGGGGGGACCCGTTGGGAGCAGTTCTTC,CASSLGGTRWEQFF
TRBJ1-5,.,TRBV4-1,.,TGCGCCAGCAGCCAAGATTATGACAGTTATAGCAATCAGCCCCAGCATTTT,CASSQDYDSYSNQPQHF
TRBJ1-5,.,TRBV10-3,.,TGTGCCATCAGTGACCCGACAGGATCTCAGCCCCAGCATTTT,CAISDPTGSQPQHF
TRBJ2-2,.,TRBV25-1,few,TGTGCCAGCAGTGAATCTGTCTACACCGGGGAGCTGTTTTTT,CASSESVYTGELFF
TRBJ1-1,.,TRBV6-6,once,TGTGCCAGCAGGAGGGACACTACTGAAGCTTTCTTT,CASRRDTTEAFF
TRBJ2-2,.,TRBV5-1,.,TGCGCCAGCAGCTTGGCTCCTGGGGGGCTCGGGGAGCTGTTTTTT,CASSLAPGGLGELFF
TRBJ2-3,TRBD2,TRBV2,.,TGTGCCAGCCAGGGACTAGCGGGGATAACTAGCACAGATACGCAGTATTTT,CASQGLAGITSTDTQYF
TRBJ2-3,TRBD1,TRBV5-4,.,TGTGCCAGCGTTCTTCAGGGGGCCCCTCCAGATACGCAGTATTTT,CASVLQGAPPDTQYF
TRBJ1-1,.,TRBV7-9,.,TGTGCCAGCAGCCTAGGACACTCTGAAGCTTTCTTT,CASSLGHSEAFF
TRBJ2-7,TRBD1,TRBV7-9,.,TGTGCCAGCAGTCGGGACAGGGGTTACGAGCAGTACTTC,CASSRDRGYEQYF
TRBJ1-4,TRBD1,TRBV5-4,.,TGTGCCAGCAGCCTCCCCGGACAGGGGATGTTTTTT,CASSLPGQGMFF
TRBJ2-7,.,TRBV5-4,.,TGTGCCAGCAGCTTGGAGCAAGACTACGAGCAGTACTTC,CASSLEQDYEQYF
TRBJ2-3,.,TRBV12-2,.,TGTGCAAGTCGCTTATGCGGCAGGGTAACCGGGACTAGCGAATACACAGATACGCAGTATTTT,CASRLCGRVTGTSEYTDTQYF
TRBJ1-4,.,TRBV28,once,TGTGCCAGCAGTCTAGTGGCCGCAACTAATGAAAAACTGTTTTTT,CASSLVAATNEKLFF
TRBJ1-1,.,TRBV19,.,TGTGCCAGTAGTATAACGGCGAACACTGAAGCTTTCTTT,CASSITANTEAFF
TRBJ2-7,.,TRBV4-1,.,TGCGCCAGCAGCCCCCTGACGGGTTACGAGCAGTACTTC,CASSPLTGYEQYF
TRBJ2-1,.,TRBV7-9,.,TGTGCCAGCAGCTTCCTAACGAACAATGAGCAGTTCTTC,CASSFLTNNEQFF
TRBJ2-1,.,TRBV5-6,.,TGTGCCAGCAGCTTGGGGGGTTACAATGAGCAGTTCTTC,CASSLGGYNEQFF
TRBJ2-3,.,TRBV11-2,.,TGTGCCAGCAGCTTAGGTGTCGGTGATACGCAGTATTTT,CASSLGVGDTQYF